The 32 T cell receptor beta chains below were found in one sample sequenced in a study of OX40 agonist ivuxolimab in advanced cancers. Method: immunoSEQ multiplex PCR; TCRdb's copy keeps in-frame clones and lacks some. The sample carries more than 95,000 clones, around 90% recorded once. The sample consisted of CD4+ or CD8+ T cells sorted from blood, taken in a trial of the OX40 agonist ivuxolimab. These receptor sequences come from an adult with an advanced solid tumor such as melanoma, head and neck, liver or kidney cancer.

This chain connects TRBV6-8 to TRBJ2-7; 11 bases match TRBD2. This CDR3 has 15 residues. Trimming took 5 bases from V and 2 from J; bases not matched to a gene: 5. The germline V gene encodes CDR1 MNHGY and CDR2 SAAAGT. The CDR3 here is CASSNRLAGPYEQYF. DNA for the CDR3: TGTGCCAGCAGTAATCGACTAGCGGGGCCCTACGAGCAGTACTTC.

This chain links TRBV18 with TRBJ1-5; D uncertain. The CDR3 spans 16 residues. The germline V gene encodes CDR1 KGHSH and CDR2 LQKENI. V was pared by 2 bases and J by 0 bases, with 11 bases between. DNA for the CDR3: TGTGCCAGCTCACCAATGGATCCATATAGCAATCAGCCCCAGCATTTT. Its protein is CASSPMDPYSNQPQHF.

The chain couples TRBV29-1 to TRBJ2-2; possibly TRBD1 for D (5 bases). Trimming took 4 bases from V and 6 from J, leaving 15 bases between them. CDR1 is SQVTM, CDR2 ANQGSEA, per germline. CDR3 length: 14 amino acids. This CDR3 is CSVGNQGGAGELFF. The CDR3 DNA is TGCAGCGTTGGAAACCAGGGTGGGGCCGGGGAGCTGTTTTTT.

V gene TRBV7-8 combines with J gene TRBJ2-3, with TRBD1 as a possible D gene (5 bases). Germline-derived CDR1 and CDR2 are SGHVS and FQNEAQ. The CDR3 runs to 16 residues. V was shortened by 5 bases and J by 1 base, with 16 bases between the two germline ends. The CDR3 loop is CASSLRSDSRTDTQYF. The CDR3 DNA is TGTGCCAGCAGCCTCCGTTCAGACAGCCGCACAGATACGCAGTATTTT.

This chain uses TRBV5-5 with TRBJ1-3; 9 nucleotides match TRBD1. Germline V gives CDR1 SGHKS, CDR2 YYEKEE (reference sequence). The CDR3 spans 14 residues. Trimming cost V 3 bases and J 4 bases; bases outside gene matches: 2. The chain's CDR3 is CASSWGTGGNTIYF. The CDR3 DNA reads TGTGCCAGCAGCTGGGGGACAGGGGGAAACACCATATATTTT.

This clone has just one count. The CDR3 here is CASSLPGTGELFF. DNA for the CDR3: TGCGCCAGCAGCTTGCCGGGAACCGGGGAGCTGTTTTTT. V is TRBV5-1 and J is TRBJ2-2; perhaps TRBD2 as D (5 bases). The V end was cut by 1 base, the J end by 5 bases, with 6 bases between. The CDR3 runs 13 residues. Germline-derived CDR1 and CDR2 are SGHRS and YFSETQ. Full variable domain (missing parts from reference TRBV5-1 and TRBJ2-2): KAGVTQTPRYLIKTRGQQVTLSCSPISGHRSVSWYQQTPGQGLQFLFEYFSETQRNKGNFPGRFSGRQFSNSRSEMNVSTLELGDSALYLCASSLPGTGELFFGEGSRLTVL.

This chain connects TRBV2 to TRBJ2-3; D is unclear. Per the germline V gene, CDR1 is SNHLY and CDR2 is FYNNEI. With 3 bases removed from V and 0 bases from J, the gap between germline ends came to 10 bases. CDR3 size: 15 residues. The CDR3 here is CASSDSLTSTDTQYF. The CDR3 DNA follows: TGTGCCAGCAGTGACAGTCTTACTAGCACAGATACGCAGTATTTT.

This clone turned up a few times. V gene TRBV19 combines with J gene TRBJ1-5; possible D gene TRBD1, 5 bases. With 2 bases removed from V and 0 bases from J, the gap between germline ends came to 11 bases. The germline V gene encodes CDR1 LNHDA and CDR2 SQIVND (reference sequence). This CDR3 is built from 16 residues. As DNA, the CDR3 is TGTGCCAGTAGTATATACGGGACGGATAGCAATCAGCCCCAGCATTTT. This codes for CASSIYGTDSNQPQHF.

The gene calls are TRBV4-2 and TRBJ1-5; 7 nucleotides agree with TRBD1. In germline, CDR1 is LGHNA, CDR2 YNFKEQ. This CDR3 contains 18 residues. V trimming: 3 bases; J trimming: 0 bases; junction bases outside the gene matches: 11. CDR3: CASSHLGTATYSNQPQHF. The CDR3 nucleotides read TGTGCCAGCAGCCATCTAGGGACAGCCACTTATAGCAATCAGCCCCAGCATTTT.

This clone was seen a few times. The V and J genes are TRBV6-1 and TRBJ1-2, with TRBD1 as a possible D gene (6 bases). CDR3 size: 14 residues. CDR1 is MNHNS, CDR2 SASEGT, per germline. Trimming cost V 2 bases and J 4 bases, with 11 bases left between them. The CDR3 here is CASSEPGASYGYTF. Written as DNA, the CDR3 is TGTGCCAGCAGTGAACCAGGGGCCAGCTATGGCTACACCTTC.

This chain links TRBV5-1 with TRBJ1-1; tentatively, D is TRBD1 (6 bases). From germline, CDR1 is SGHRS and CDR2 YFSETQ. The CDR3 spans 14 residues. Trimming took 0 bases from V and 2 from J, leaving 8 bases between them. The CDR3 loop reads CASSLEGGNTEAFF. The CDR3 DNA reads as TGCGCCAGCAGCTTGGAAGGGGGAAACACTGAAGCTTTCTTT. Complete variable domain (other parts from reference TRBV5-1 and TRBJ1-1): KAGVTQTPRYLIKTRGQQVTLSCSPISGHRSVSWYQQTPGQGLQFLFEYFSETQRNKGNFPGRFSGRQFSNSRSEMNVSTLELGDSALYLCASSLEGGNTEAFFGQGTRLTVV.

This clone was counted a single time. The chain employs TRBV28 and TRBJ1-2; 7 bases map to TRBD1. This CDR3 has 15 residues. J was trimmed by 1 base and V by 2 bases; bases with no gene match: 4. Germline V CDR1 and CDR2: MDHEN, SYDVKM. As DNA, the CDR3 is TGTGCCAGCAGTTTAGGGGACAGATTTAACTATGGCTACACCTTC. It translates to CASSLGDRFNYGYTF.

The rearrangement uses TRBV27 and TRBJ2-2; tentatively, D is TRBD1 (5 bases). CDR3 size: 16 residues. Germline V gives CDR1 MNHEY, CDR2 SMNVEV (reference sequence). V lost 1 base to trimming and J lost 7 bases, with 16 bases between them. CDR3 DNA: TGTGCCAGCAGTTTATTGTCCCCAGGGCCCGGCGGGGAGCTGTTTTTT. Its protein product is CASSLLSPGPGGELFF.

The V gene is TRBV29-1, the J gene TRBJ2-7; 9 bases match TRBD1. Germline trimming cut 5 bases from V and 5 bases from J; bases unmatched to any gene: 7. Germline CDR1 is SQVTM and CDR2 is ANQGSEA. This CDR3 is built from 13 residues. DNA for the CDR3: TGCAGCGTTTCCGGACAGGGGTTCCACGAGCAGTACTTC. Translation gives CSVSGQGFHEQYF.

The chain employs TRBV2 and TRBJ1-3, with 9 positions matching TRBD1. V shed 6 bases and J 3 bases; nucleotides not matched to a gene: 3. This CDR3 has 14 residues. In germline, CDR1 is SNHLY, CDR2 FYNNEI. CDR3 bases: TGTGCCAGCAGGGACAGGGGCGGTGGAAACACCATATATTTT. Protein sequence: CASRDRGGGNTIYF.

The chain recombines TRBV19 with TRBJ1-1; 9 bases are a match to TRBD1. The germline V gene has CDR1 LNHDA and CDR2 SQIVND (reference sequence). The CDR3 consists of 17 residues. Unmatched junction bases numbered 11, after V lost 6 bases and J lost 0 bases. The CDR3 is CASRELGQGFMNTEAFF. The CDR3 DNA sequence: TGTGCCAGTAGAGAACTGGGACAGGGATTTATGAACACTGAAGCTTTCTTT. The complete variable domain, with remaining parts taken from reference TRBV19 and TRBJ1-1, reads DGGITQSPKYLFRKEGQNVTLSCEQNLNHDAMYWYRQDPGQGLRLIYYSQIVNDFQKGDIAEGYSVSREKKESFPLTVTSAQKNPTAFYLCASRELGQGFMNTEAFFGQGTRLTVV.

The chain couples TRBV5-1 to TRBJ2-1, with 9 bases fitting TRBD1. The ends lost 5 bases at V and 6 bases at J; junction bases unmatched: 6. Germline CDR1 reads SGHRS; CDR2 reads YFSETQ. The CDR3 contains 14 residues. DNA for the CDR3: TGCGCCAGCAGAGCAGGACAGGGGATCAATGAGCAGTTCTTC. This codes for CASRAGQGINEQFF. The complete variable domain, with remaining parts taken from reference TRBV5-1 and TRBJ2-1, reads KAGVTQTPRYLIKTRGQQVTLSCSPISGHRSVSWYQQTPGQGLQFLFEYFSETQRNKGNFPGRFSGRQFSNSRSEMNVSTLELGDSALYLCASRAGQGINEQFFGPGTRLTVL.

The CDR3 DNA follows: TGTGCCTGGACGAGGGACCTAAATTTTAACACTGAAGCTTTCTTT. This gives the protein CAWTRDLNFNTEAFF. The chain employs TRBV30 and TRBJ1-1; tentative D call: TRBD1 (5 bases). Germline-derived CDR1 and CDR2 are GTSNPN and SVGIG (reference sequence). The CDR3 extends over 15 amino acids. The V gene lost 4 bases and the J gene lost 2 bases, with 17 bases spanning the gap.

The rearrangement joins TRBV12-5 to TRBJ2-3; D remains unclear. V gave up 1 base and J gave up 4 bases, with 6 bases separating them. Germline V gives CDR1 LGHNT, CDR2 FRNRAP. This CDR3 is 13 amino acids long. The CDR3 coding sequence is TGTGCTAGTGGTTTGGCGCTACCAGATACGCAGTATTTT. Translating gives CASGLALPDTQYF.

This clone was observed once. The chain uses TRBV7-2 and TRBJ1-1; D ambiguous. CDR3 size: 12 residues. The V gene's germline CDR1 is SGHTA and CDR2 FQGNSA. Between the trimmed V and J ends, which lost 5 bases and 1 base, there was a span of 5 bases. CDR3 nucleotide sequence: TGTGCCAGCAGCGTCAGGAACACTGAAGCTTTCTTT. It specifies CASSVRNTEAFF. Supplemented by reference TRBV7-2 and TRBJ1-1, the full variable domain reads GAGVSQSPSNKVTEKGKDVELRCDPISGHTALYWYRQSLGQGLEFLIYFQGNSAPDKSGLPSDRFSAERTGGSVSTLTIQRTQQEDSAVYLCASSVRNTEAFFGQGTRLTVV.

The chain combines TRBV7-3 with TRBJ1-4, with no clear D. Germline assignment: CDR1 SGHTA and CDR2 FQGTGA. V was clipped by 0 bases and J by 7 bases, with 6 bases between them. The CDR3 length is 13 residues. In DNA form, the CDR3 reads TGTGCCAGCAGCTTAACACGGGGTGAAAAACTGTTTTTT. This sequence encodes CASSLTRGEKLFF.

This clone was counted once. This chain uses TRBV27 with TRBJ1-2; no firm D call. V shed 1 base and J shed 8 bases, with 11 bases lying between them. CDR3 size: 13 residues. CDR1 is MNHEY, CDR2 SMNVEV, per germline (reference sequence). Written as DNA, the CDR3 is TGTGCCAGCAGTTTATGGGAGGGCCAGGGCTACACCTTC. It is translated as CASSLWEGQGYTF.

The gene calls are TRBV18 and TRBJ2-7, with D possibly TRBD1 on 6 matching bases. Looked up from germline, CDR1 is KGHSH and CDR2 is LQKENI. With 3 bases removed from V and 6 bases from J, the gap between germline ends came to 12 bases. The CDR3 spans 13 residues. CDR3 region: CASSPAGAAEQYF. The CDR3 nucleotides read TGTGCCAGCTCACCGGCAGGGGCCGCCGAGCAGTACTTC.

The gene calls are TRBV6-6 and TRBJ1-1; 9 bases agree with TRBD1. The CDR3 is 14 amino acids. Germline V gene lookup returns CDR1 MNHNY and CDR2 SVGAGI (reference sequence). V lost 4 bases and J lost 4; bases outside the gene matches: 4. The CDR3 nucleotides read TGTGCCAGCAGTTGGGGACAGGGTTTCACTGAAGCTTTCTTT. It specifies CASSWGQGFTEAFF.

The chain is built from TRBV7-9 and TRBJ1-5; TRBD1 might be the D (5 bases). The V end was cut by 1 base, the J end by 8 bases, with 21 bases between. The CDR3 runs 17 residues. Germline V gene data show CDR1 as SEHNR and CDR2 as FQNEAQ (reference sequence). The CDR3 DNA follows: TGTGCCAGCAGCTTAGGAGTGTTGGGGGGGAGTAGCGAGCCCCAGCATTTT. It yields the protein CASSLGVLGGSSEPQHF. The full variable domain, completed using reference TRBV7-9 and TRBJ1-5, is DTGVSQNPRHKITKRGQNVTFRCDPISEHNRLYWYRQTLGQGPEFLTYFQNEAQLEKSRLLSDRFSAERPKGSFSTLEIQRTEQGDSAMYLCASSLGVLGGSSEPQHFGDGTRLSIL.

The chain recombines TRBV18 with TRBJ2-5, with D uncertain. The CDR3 runs to 13 residues. Germline values: CDR1 KGHSH, CDR2 LQKENI. V was shortened by 3 bases and J by 2 bases, with 7 bases between the two germline ends. CDR3 DNA: TGTGCCAGCTCACCCCAGGAGCAAGAGACCCAGTACTTC. Its translation is CASSPQEQETQYF.

The V gene is TRBV5-1, the J gene TRBJ1-3; D might be TRBD1 (6 bases). V lost 3 bases, J lost 4 bases, and 8 bases lay in between. The CDR3 has 13 amino acids. Germline V lookup: CDR1 SGHRS, CDR2 YFSETQ. The DNA of the CDR3 is TGCGCCAGCAGCTCAGGGGAGGGAAACACCATATATTTT. This gives the protein CASSSGEGNTIYF.

This sequence joins TRBV4-1 and TRBJ2-2; 7 bases are shared with TRBD2. Unmatched junction bases numbered 11, after V lost 5 bases and J lost 8 bases. This CDR3 region has 15 residues. Germline V gene lookup returns CDR1 MGHRA and CDR2 YSYEKL. The CDR3 nucleotides read TGCGCCAGCAGCGAACTAAGGGGAGGGAGGGGGGAGCTGTTTTTT. This encodes CASSELRGGRGELFF.

The gene calls are TRBV10-1 and TRBJ2-7; TRBD2 agrees at 7 bases. With V trimmed by 3 bases and J by 2 bases, 4 bases remained unmatched. The CDR3 extends over 14 amino acids. The germline gives CDR1 WNHNN, CDR2 SYGVQD (reference sequence). The CDR3 protein is CASSDPGGPYEQYF. CDR3 nucleotide sequence: TGCGCCAGCAGTGACCCGGGGGGACCCTACGAGCAGTACTTC.

The chain combines TRBV28 with TRBJ1-2; TRBD1 aligns across 7 bases. With V trimmed by 4 bases and J by 3 bases, 8 bases remained unmatched. Germline values: CDR1 MDHEN, CDR2 SYDVKM. The CDR3 sequence is 15 residues long. The CDR3: CASSYSSGTDYGYTF. In DNA form, the CDR3 reads TGTGCCAGCAGTTACTCCTCCGGGACAGACTATGGCTACACCTTC.

This chain links TRBV27 with TRBJ2-2, with 8 bases that match TRBD2. Germline assignment: CDR1 MNHEY and CDR2 SMNVEV (reference sequence). V lost 5 bases and J lost 7; bases outside the gene matches: 18. The CDR3 loop spans 18 amino acids. The CDR3 DNA is TGTGCCAGCAGTGCCACGTTCTGGCGGGGGGCTACGGGCGGGGAGCTGTTTTTT. Translating gives CASSATFWRGATGGELFF.

V is TRBV30 and J is TRBJ1-6, with no clear D. From germline, CDR1 is GTSNPN and CDR2 SVGIG (reference sequence). This CDR3 has 15 amino acids. The V end lost 2 bases, the J end lost 0 bases, and 8 bases lay between the germline ends. CDR3 coding DNA: TGTGCCTGGAGTAGCCGGAGCTCCTATAATTCACCCCTCCACTTT. As protein: CAWSSRSSYNSPLHF.